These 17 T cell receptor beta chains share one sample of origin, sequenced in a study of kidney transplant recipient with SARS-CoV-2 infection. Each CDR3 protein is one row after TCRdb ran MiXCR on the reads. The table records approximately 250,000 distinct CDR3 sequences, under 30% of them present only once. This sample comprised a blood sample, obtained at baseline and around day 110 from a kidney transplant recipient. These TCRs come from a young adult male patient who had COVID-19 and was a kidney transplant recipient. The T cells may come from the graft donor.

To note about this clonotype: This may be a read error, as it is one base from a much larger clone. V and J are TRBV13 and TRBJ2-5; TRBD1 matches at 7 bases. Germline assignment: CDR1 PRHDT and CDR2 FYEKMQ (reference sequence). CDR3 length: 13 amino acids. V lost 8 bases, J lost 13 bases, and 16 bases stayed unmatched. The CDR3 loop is CASRGQASYERYF. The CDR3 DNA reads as TGTGCCAGCCGAGGACAGGCCTCCTACGAGCGGTACTTC. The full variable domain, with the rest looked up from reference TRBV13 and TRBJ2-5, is AAGVIQSPRHLIKEKRETATLKCYPIPRHDTVYWYQQGPGQDPQFLISFYEKMQSDKGSIPDRFSAQQFSDYHSELNMSSLELGDSALYFCASRGQASYERYFGPGTRLLVL.

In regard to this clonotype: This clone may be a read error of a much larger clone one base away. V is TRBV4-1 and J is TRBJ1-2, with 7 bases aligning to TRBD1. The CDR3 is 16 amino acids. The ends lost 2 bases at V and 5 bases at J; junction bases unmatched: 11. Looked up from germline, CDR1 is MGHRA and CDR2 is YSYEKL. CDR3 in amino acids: CASSQTSGQQIYGYTF. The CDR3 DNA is TGCGCCAGCAGCCAAACCTCGGGACAGCAGATTTATGGCTACACCTTC.

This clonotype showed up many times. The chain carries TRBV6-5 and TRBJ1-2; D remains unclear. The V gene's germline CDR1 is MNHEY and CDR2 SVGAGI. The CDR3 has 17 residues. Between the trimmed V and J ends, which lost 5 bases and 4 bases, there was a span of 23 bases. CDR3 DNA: TGTGCCAGCAGTGGCACGAGGGAATGTAGAAAGACCTATGGCTACACCTTC. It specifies CASSGTRECRKTYGYTF.

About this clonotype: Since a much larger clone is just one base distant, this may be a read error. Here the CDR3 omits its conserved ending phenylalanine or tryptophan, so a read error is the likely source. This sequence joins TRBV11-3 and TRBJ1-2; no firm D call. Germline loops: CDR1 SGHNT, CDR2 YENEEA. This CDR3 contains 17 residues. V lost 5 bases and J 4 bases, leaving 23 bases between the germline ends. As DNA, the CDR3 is TGTGCCAGCAGCGCGGCGTACGATCTCGGAAAGACCTATGGCTACACCTTA. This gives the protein CASSAAYDLGKTYGYTL.

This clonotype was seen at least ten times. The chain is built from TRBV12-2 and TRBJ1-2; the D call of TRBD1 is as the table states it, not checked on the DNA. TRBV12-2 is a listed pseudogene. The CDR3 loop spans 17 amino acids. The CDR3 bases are TGTGCAAGTCGCGACAGGAAGACTCCACGAAAGACCTATGGCTACACCTTC. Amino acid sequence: CASRDRKTPRKTYGYTF.

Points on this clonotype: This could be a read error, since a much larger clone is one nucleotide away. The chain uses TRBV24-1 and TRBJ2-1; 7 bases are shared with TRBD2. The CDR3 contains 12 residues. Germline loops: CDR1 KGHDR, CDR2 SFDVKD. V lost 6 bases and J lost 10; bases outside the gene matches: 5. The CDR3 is CATSTSVKEQFF. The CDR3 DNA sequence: TGTGCCACCAGTACTAGCGTCAAAGAGCAGTTCTTC.

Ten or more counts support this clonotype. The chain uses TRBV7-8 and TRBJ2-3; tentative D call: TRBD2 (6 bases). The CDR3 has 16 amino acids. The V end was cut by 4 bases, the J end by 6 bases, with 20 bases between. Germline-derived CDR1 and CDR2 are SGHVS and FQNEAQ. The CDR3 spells CASSWRAGTLVDTQYF. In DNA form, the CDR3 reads TGTGCCAGCAGCTGGCGGGCGGGGACCTTGGTGGATACGCAGTATTTT.

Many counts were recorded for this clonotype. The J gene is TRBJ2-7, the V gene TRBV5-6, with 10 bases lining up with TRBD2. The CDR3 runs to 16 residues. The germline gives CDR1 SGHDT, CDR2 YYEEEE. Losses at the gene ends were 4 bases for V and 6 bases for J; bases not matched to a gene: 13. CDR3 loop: CASSPLLAGDFAEQYF. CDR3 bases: TGTGCCAGCAGCCCCCTTCTAGCGGGGGACTTCGCCGAGCAGTACTTC. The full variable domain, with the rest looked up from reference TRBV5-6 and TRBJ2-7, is DAGVTQSPTHLIKTRGQQVTLRCSPKSGHDTVSWYQQALGQGPQFIFQYYEEEERQRGNFPDRFSGHQFPNYSSELNVNALLLGDSALYLCASSPLLAGDFAEQYFGPGTRLTVT.

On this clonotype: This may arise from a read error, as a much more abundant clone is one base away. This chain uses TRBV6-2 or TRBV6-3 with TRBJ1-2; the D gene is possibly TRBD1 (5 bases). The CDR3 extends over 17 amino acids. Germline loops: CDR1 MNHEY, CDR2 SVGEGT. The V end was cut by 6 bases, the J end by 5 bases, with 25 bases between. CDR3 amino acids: CASRKKGPTILHYGYTF. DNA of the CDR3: TGTGCCAGCAGAAAAAAGGGGCCCACTATATTGCATTATGGCTACACCTTC.

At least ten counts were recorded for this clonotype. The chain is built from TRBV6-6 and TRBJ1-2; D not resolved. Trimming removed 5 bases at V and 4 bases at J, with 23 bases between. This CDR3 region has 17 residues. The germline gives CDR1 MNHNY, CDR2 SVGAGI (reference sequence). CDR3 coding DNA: TGTGCCAGCAGTGGTTCGAAAGGTGGGAGAAAGACCTATGGCTACACCTTC. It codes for CASSGSKGGRKTYGYTF.

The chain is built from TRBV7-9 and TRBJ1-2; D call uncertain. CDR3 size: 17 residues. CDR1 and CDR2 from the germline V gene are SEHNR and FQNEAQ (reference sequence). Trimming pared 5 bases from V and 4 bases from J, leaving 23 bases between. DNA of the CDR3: TGTGCCAGCAGCAATCTGCCATACCATGGAAAGACCTATGGCTACACCTTC. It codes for CASSNLPYHGKTYGYTF.

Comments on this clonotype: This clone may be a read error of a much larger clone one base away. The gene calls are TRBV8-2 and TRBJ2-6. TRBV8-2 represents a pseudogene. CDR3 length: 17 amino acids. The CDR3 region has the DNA TGTGGCATAGACGATAGGATAACACAAAGTTGGGCCAACGTCCTGACTTTC. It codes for CGIDDRITQSWANVLTF.

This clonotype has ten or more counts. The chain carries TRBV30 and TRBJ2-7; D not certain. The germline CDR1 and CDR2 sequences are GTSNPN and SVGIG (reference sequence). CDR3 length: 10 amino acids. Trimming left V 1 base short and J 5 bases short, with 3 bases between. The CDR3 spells CAWSAHEQYF. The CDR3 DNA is TGTGCCTGGAGTGCCCACGAGCAGTACTTC.

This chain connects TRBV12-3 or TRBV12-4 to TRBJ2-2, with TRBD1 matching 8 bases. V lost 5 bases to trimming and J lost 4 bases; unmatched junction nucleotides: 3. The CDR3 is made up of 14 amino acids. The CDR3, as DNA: TGTGCCAGCAGTCTGGGACAGGTCACCGGGGAGCTGTTTTTT. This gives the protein CASSLGQVTGELFF.

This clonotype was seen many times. The CDR3 is CASSPPAGGPYNEQFF. The DNA of the CDR3 is TGTGCCAGCAGCCCCCCTGCGGGGGGACCCTACAATGAGCAGTTCTTC. V and J are TRBV7-2 and TRBJ2-1, with 8 bases lining up with TRBD2. V lost 5 bases, J lost 2 bases, and 8 bases stayed unmatched. Germline CDR1 SGHTA, CDR2 FQGNSA. The CDR3 consists of 16 residues.

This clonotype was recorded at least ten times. CDR3 DNA: TGCAGTGCTAGAGATCCGCTAGCGGGCTACGAGCAGTACTTC. This encodes CSARDPLAGYEQYF. The chain has TRBV20-1 and TRBJ2-7, with 8 positions matching TRBD2. V trimming: 0 bases; J trimming: 3 bases; junction bases outside the gene matches: 4. The CDR3 length is 14 residues. The germline gives CDR1 DFQATT, CDR2 SNEGSKA (reference sequence).

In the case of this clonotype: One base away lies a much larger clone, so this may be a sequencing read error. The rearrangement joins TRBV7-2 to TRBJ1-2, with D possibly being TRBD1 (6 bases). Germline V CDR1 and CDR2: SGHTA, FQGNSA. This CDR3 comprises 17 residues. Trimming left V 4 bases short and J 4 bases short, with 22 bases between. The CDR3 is CASSSEDRDGKTYGYTF. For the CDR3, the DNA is TGTGCCAGCAGCTCGGAGGACAGAGACGGAAAGACCTATGGCTACACCTTC.